These 7 T cell receptor beta chains share one sample of origin, sequenced in a study of shared clonotypes between healthy human individuals. Data came from immunoSEQ multiplex PCR; TCRdb stores just in-frame clones and leaves some out. The table shows millions of clones, with 90% to 95% occurring only once. The sample consisted of naive CD4+ T cells sorted from blood. As to subset: CD45RA+ positively selected. These receptors came from a man between 18 and 35 years old in good health.

The genes are TRBV30 and TRBJ1-4; 9 positions agree with TRBD1. CDR3 length: 14 residues. CDR1 is GTSNPN and CDR2 is SVGIG in the germline V gene (reference sequence). V was clipped by 3 bases and J by 7 bases; unmatched bases: 6. CDR3 region: CAWRKDRGSEKLFF. CDR3 DNA sequence: TGTGCCTGGAGGAAAGACAGGGGGAGTGAAAAACTGTTTTTT.

This sequence joins TRBV27 and TRBJ1-2, with 7 bases that match TRBD1. Trimming at V came to 5 bases and at J to 6 bases, leaving 3 bases not matched to a gene. From germline, CDR1 is MNHEY and CDR2 SMNVEV (reference sequence). The CDR3 is made up of 12 amino acids. The CDR3 protein is CASSPTGDGYTF. The CDR3 coding sequence is TGTGCCAGCAGTCCCACAGGGGATGGCTACACCTTC.

The chain carries TRBV6-1 and TRBJ2-1; a possible D gene is TRBD1 (5 bases). The V gene lost 2 bases and the J gene lost 4 bases, with 12 bases spanning the gap. The CDR3 is 15 amino acids. Germline CDR1 and CDR2: MNHNS and SASEGT. CDR3 region: CASSEMTASYNEQFF. CDR3 nucleotide sequence: TGTGCCAGCAGTGAAATGACAGCTAGTTACAATGAGCAGTTCTTC.

As regards this clone: A read error may be the cause here, since a much bigger clone is one base away. V gene TRBV30 combines with J gene TRBJ2-1; either TRBD1 or TRBD2 may supply D (6 bases each). Deletions cut 3 bases from V and 6 bases from J, with 15 bases between. Germline-derived CDR1 and CDR2 are GTSNPN and SVGIG (reference sequence). The CDR3 contains 14 residues. CDR3: CAWRAIGGPNEQFF. CDR3 DNA sequence: TGTGCCTGGAGGGCCATAGGGGGGCCCAATGAGCAGTTCTTC. The full variable domain, rest sourced from reference TRBV30 and TRBJ2-1, is SQTIHQWPATLVQPVGSPLSLECTVEGTSNPNLYWYRQAAGRGLQLLFYSVGIGQISSEVPQNLSASRPQDRQFILSSKKLLLSDSGFYLCAWRAIGGPNEQFFGPGTRLTVL.

This clone has only one observation. The chain's CDR3 is CAVTRDNEQFF. In nucleotides, the CDR3 is TGTGCCGTGACTCGCGACAATGAGCAGTTCTTC. V gene TRBV6-5 combines with J gene TRBJ2-1, with D unresolved. The CDR3 is made up of 11 amino acids. Trimming cost V 11 bases and J 5 bases, with 10 bases left between them. Germline CDR1 MNHEY, CDR2 SVGAGI.

The chain joins TRBV5-3 to TRBJ2-5, with 8 bases that match TRBD2. TRBV5-3 is identified as an open reading frame with a role that is uncertain. The CDR3 is made up of 19 amino acids. The V and J ends lost 4 bases and 0 bases, in that order; junction bases with no gene match: 17. Here the CDR3 DNA reads TGTGCCAGAAGCAAGGTATTGGCGGGAGGTACCCTATACCAAGAGACCCAGTACTTC. Its translation is CARSKVLAGGTLYQETQYF.

J is TRBJ1-5 and V is TRBV11-2, with 8 positions matching TRBD1. After removal of 3 bases from V and 5 bases from J, the junction contained 3 bases not matched to a gene. The germline V gene encodes CDR1 SGHAT and CDR2 FQNNGV. This CDR3 is built from 14 residues. The CDR3 reads CASSFGQGDQPQHF. CDR3 DNA: TGTGCCAGCAGCTTCGGACAGGGTGATCAGCCCCAGCATTTT.